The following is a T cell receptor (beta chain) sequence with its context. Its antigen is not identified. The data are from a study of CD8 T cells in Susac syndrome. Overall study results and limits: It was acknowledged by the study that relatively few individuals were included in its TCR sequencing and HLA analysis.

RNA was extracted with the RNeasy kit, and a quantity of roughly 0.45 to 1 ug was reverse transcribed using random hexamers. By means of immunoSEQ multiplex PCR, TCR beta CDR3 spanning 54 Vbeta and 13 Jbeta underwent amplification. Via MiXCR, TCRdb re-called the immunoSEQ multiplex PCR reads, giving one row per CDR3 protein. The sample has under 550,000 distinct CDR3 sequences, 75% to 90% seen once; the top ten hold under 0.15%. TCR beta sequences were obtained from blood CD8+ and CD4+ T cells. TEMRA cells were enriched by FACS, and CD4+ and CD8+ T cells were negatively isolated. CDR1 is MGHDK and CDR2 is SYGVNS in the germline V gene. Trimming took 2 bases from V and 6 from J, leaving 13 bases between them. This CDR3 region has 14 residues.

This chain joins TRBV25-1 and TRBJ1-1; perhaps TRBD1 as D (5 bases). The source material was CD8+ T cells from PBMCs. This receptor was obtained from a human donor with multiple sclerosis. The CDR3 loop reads CASSEHGDYAEAFF. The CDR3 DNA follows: TGTGCCAGCAGTGAACACGGGGACTACGCTGAAGCTTTCTTT.